A single sample is the source of the 27 T cell receptor beta chains below, sequenced in a study of blood T cells in healthy people across ages. With a J-beta primer mix and a sample-barcoded 5' primer, a second PCR ran about 6 to 11 cycles. Via MiXCR, TCRdb re-called the 5' RACE reads, giving one row per CDR3 protein. The table lists 700,000 or so distinct CDR3 sequences, approximately 21% of them singletons. Sequencing was performed on blood. These receptors all stem from a man between 65 and 85 years old in good health.

This chain joins TRBV5-1 and TRBJ2-1, with D perhaps matching TRBD1 (7 bases). Matching the DNA end better, TRBJ2-5 makes the J call doubtful. The CDR3 spans 14 residues. Germline CDR1 and CDR2: SGHRS and YFSETQ. CDR3 loop: CASSQTRGAETQYF. As DNA, the CDR3 is TGCGCCAGCAGCCAAACCAGGGGGGCCGAGACCCAGTACTTC.

This clonotype was seen more than once but under ten times. The V and J genes are TRBV9 and TRBJ1-4; no clear D gene. The CDR3 totals 15 residues. V was cut by 0 bases and J by 0 bases, with 6 bases left in between. Germline CDR1 reads SGDLS; CDR2 reads YYNGEE. CDR3 DNA: TGTGCCAGCAGCGTAGGGTTGGCAACTAATGAAAAACTGTTTTTT. Translated: CASSVGLATNEKLFF.

This sequence joins TRBV3-1 and TRBJ2-1, with 7 bases aligning to TRBD2. The J call may be wrong; the DNA end is better matched by TRBJ2-7. Germline-derived CDR1 and CDR2 are LGHDT and YNNKEL (reference sequence). This CDR3 has 15 amino acids. This chain's CDR3 is CASSQDLAGAGEQYV. CDR3 sequence (DNA): TGTGCCAGCAGCCAAGATCTGGCGGGAGCGGGCGAGCAGTACGTC.

There are a few counts of this clonotype. The final CDR3 position lacks the conserved phenylalanine or tryptophan, pointing to a likely read error. The chain employs TRBV6-5 and TRBJ1-6; D might be TRBD1 (6 bases). Germline V gives CDR1 MNHEY, CDR2 SVGAGI. There are 18 residues in the CDR3. V was pared by 1 base and J by 7 bases, with 20 bases between. The CDR3 loop reads CASSYYGGSGGQNSPLHL. The CDR3 DNA follows: TGTGCCAGCAGTTACTACGGAGGTAGTGGGGGCCAGAATTCACCCCTCCACCTT.

A remark on this clonotype: The germline gene is not matched at one end of the junction; a read error may be the cause. The chain joins TRBV20-1 to TRBJ2-3; possibly TRBD1 for D (5 bases). The germline V gene has CDR1 DFQATT and CDR2 SNEGSKA (reference sequence). The length of the CDR3 is 16 residues. The CDR3: CCARGSTVQSTDTQYF. The CDR3 DNA sequence: TGCTGTGCTAGGGGTTCGACGGTACAAAGCACAGATACGCAGTATTTT.

V usage is TRBV20-1 and J usage is TRBJ1-2, with no clear D. Germline-derived CDR1 and CDR2 are DFQATT and SNEGSKA (reference sequence). Trimming shortened V by 6 bases and J by 8 bases, and 22 bases separated the two germline ends. The CDR3 totals 14 residues. CDR3: CSALPPRGRWGYTF. CDR3 coding DNA: TGCAGTGCGCTCCCTCCCCGGGGTCGGTGGGGCTACACCTTC.

In this sample, this clonotype turned up a few times. CDR3 protein: CASTTSLVISNTRAYEQYF. CDR3 nucleotide sequence: TGTGCCAGCACCACATCCCTCGTTATTTCTAACACTCGGGCGTACGAGCAGTACTTC. J is TRBJ2-7 and V is TRBV12-3 or TRBV12-4; D unclear. The V and J ends lost 7 bases and 4 bases respectively, with 32 bases between them. The length of the CDR3 is 19 residues.

The chain is built from TRBV7-2 and TRBJ1-1; D is possibly TRBD1 (6 bases). Germline V gene data show CDR1 as SGHTA and CDR2 as FQGNSA. There are 15 residues in the CDR3. Trimming shortened V by 0 bases and J by 0 bases, and 8 bases separated the two germline ends. The CDR3 coding sequence is TGTGCCAGCAGCTTAGCCTCAGGGGTGAACACTGAAGCTTTCTTT. It yields the protein CASSLASGVNTEAFF.

V and J are TRBV7-2 and TRBJ2-5; 10 bases fit TRBD2. The V and J ends lost 2 bases and 7 bases, in that order; junction bases with no gene match: 7. The germline V gene has CDR1 SGHTA and CDR2 FQGNSA. This CDR3 comprises 15 residues. CDR3 coding DNA: TGTGCCAGCAGCTTACAGCGGGGGGGCGTGTCGACCCAGTACTTC. It codes for CASSLQRGGVSTQYF.

This clonotype has only a few counts. The chain links TRBV12-3 or TRBV12-4 to TRBJ2-5; D remains ambiguous. CDR3 length: 15 amino acids. With 2 bases removed from V and 4 bases from J, the gap between germline ends came to 14 bases. This CDR3 reads CASSLPKDGRETQYF. The DNA for the CDR3 is TGTGCCAGCAGTTTACCCAAGGACGGTAGAGAGACCCAGTACTTC.

This clonotype was observed a handful of times. V usage is TRBV12-3 or TRBV12-4 and J usage is TRBJ2-7; no clear D. Deletions cut 2 bases from V and 6 bases from J, with 11 bases between. The CDR3 sequence is 13 residues long. The CDR3 is CASSLPLRGEQYV. The CDR3 DNA sequence: TGTGCCAGCAGTTTACCTTTGCGTGGCGAGCAGTACGTC.

The chain couples TRBV12-3 or TRBV12-4 to TRBJ2-5; no firm D call. The V and J ends lost 4 bases and 7 bases respectively, with 13 bases between them. The CDR3 consists of 13 residues. The CDR3, as DNA: TGTGCCAGCAGTTCCGTACGGCTAGGGACCCAGTACTTC. Amino acids: CASSSVRLGTQYF.

This clonotype was counted a few times. The chain is built from TRBV12-3 or TRBV12-4 and TRBJ2-7; TRBD1 aligns across 10 bases. The CDR3 has 15 amino acids. Trimming cost V 5 bases and J 5 bases; bases outside gene matches: 9. This CDR3 is CASSRGQGFMHEQYV. CDR3 nucleotides: TGTGCCAGCAGTCGGGGACAGGGGTTCATGCACGAGCAGTACGTC.

A remark on this clonotype: A read error may be the cause here, since a much bigger clone is one base away. The chain uses TRBV20-1 and TRBJ1-1; D is undetermined. CDR3 length: 13 amino acids. CDR1 and CDR2 from the germline V gene are DFQATT and SNEGSKA (reference sequence). The CDR3 DNA follows: TGCAGTACTAGAGCTTCCCGGTGGACTGAAGCTTTCTTT. This gives the protein CSTRASRWTEAFF.

This clonotype came up a few times. V gene TRBV28 combines with J gene TRBJ1-4, with 7 bases fitting TRBD1. The junction had 5 bases not matched to a gene; V was cut back by 2 bases and J by 8 bases. This CDR3 is built from 14 residues. CDR1 is MDHEN, CDR2 SYDVKM, per germline. The CDR3 region is CASSLDRVGEKLFF. In DNA, the CDR3 is TGTGCCAGCAGTTTAGACAGGGTGGGGGAAAAACTGTTTTTT.

CDR3 in amino acids: CASSYSIQGSTEAFF. The CDR3 region has the DNA TGTGCCAGCAGTTACTCGATTCAGGGTAGCACTGAAGCTTTCTTT. The J gene is TRBJ1-1, the V gene TRBV6-6; tentatively, D is TRBD1 (5 bases). V shed 0 bases and J shed 4 bases, with 12 bases lying between them. The CDR3 length is 15 residues. Germline V gives CDR1 MNHNY, CDR2 SVGAGI (reference sequence).

The chain uses TRBV3-1 and TRBJ1-1; D gene uncertain. The CDR3 spans 15 residues. Germline values: CDR1 LGHDT, CDR2 YNNKEL (reference sequence). Trimming removed 2 bases at V and 9 bases at J, with 19 bases between. The CDR3 loop is CASSQTPRVTSQAFF. The CDR3 coding sequence is TGTGCCAGCAGCCAAACACCGCGGGTAACTTCCCAAGCTTTCTTT.

The chain joins TRBV7-9 to TRBJ2-1; the match to TRBD1 covers 8 bases. The germline gives CDR1 SEHNR, CDR2 FQNEAQ (reference sequence). Trimming at V came to 2 bases and at J to 4 bases, leaving 4 bases not matched to a gene. CDR3 size: 15 residues. The CDR3 sequence is CASSLTRTGYNEQFF. CDR3 nucleotides: TGTGCCAGCAGCTTAACACGGACAGGGTACAATGAGCAGTTCTTC. The full variable domain, rest sourced from reference TRBV7-9 and TRBJ2-1, is DTGVSQNPRHKITKRGQNVTFRCDPISEHNRLYWYRQTLGQGPEFLTYFQNEAQLEKSRLLSDRFSAERPKGSFSTLEIQRTEQGDSAMYLCASSLTRTGYNEQFFGPGTRLTVL.

This clonotype turned up a few times. The chain joins TRBV6-6 to TRBJ2-3; TRBD2 matches 9 bases. The CDR3 runs to 15 residues. The germline CDR1 and CDR2 sequences are MNHNY and SVGAGI (reference sequence). The V gene end was trimmed by 7 bases and the J gene end by 5 bases; junction bases not matched to a gene: 10. DNA for the CDR3: TGTGCCAGCACTCAAAGCGGGGGGTGGCTAGATACGCAGTATTTT. Amino acid sequence: CASTQSGGWLDTQYF.

The chain couples TRBV6-2 or TRBV6-3 to TRBJ2-7; 11 nucleotides agree with TRBD1. The CDR3 extends over 13 amino acids. Germline loops: CDR1 MNHEY, CDR2 SVGEGT. The J segment lost 3 bases and the V segment lost 7 bases, leaving 2 bases of the junction unmatched. The chain's CDR3 is CASKGQGVYEQYV. In DNA, the CDR3 is TGTGCCAGCAAGGGACAGGGGGTCTACGAGCAGTACGTC.

The chain couples TRBV20-1 to TRBJ2-3; 9 bases are a match to TRBD2. The junction had 14 bases not matched to a gene; V was cut back by 2 bases and J by 2 bases. Germline lookup yields CDR1 DFQATT and CDR2 SNEGSKA (reference sequence). The length of the CDR3 is 18 residues. The CDR3 sequence is CSARPTMRTSGYTDTQYF. CDR3 sequence (DNA): TGCAGTGCTAGACCCACCATGCGAACTAGCGGGTACACAGATACGCAGTATTTT.

The chain is built from TRBV7-2 and TRBJ1-4; D uncertain. CDR1 is SGHTA, CDR2 FQGNSA, per germline. The CDR3 loop spans 12 amino acids. Between the trimmed V and J ends, which lost 2 bases and 8 bases, there was a span of 6 bases. CDR3 sequence (DNA): TGTGCCAGCAGCTTACCGAGGGAAAAACTGTTTTTT. Protein sequence: CASSLPREKLFF.

The rearrangement joins TRBV10-3 to TRBJ2-3; D is uncertain. The CDR3 contains 17 residues. The germline gives CDR1 ENHRY, CDR2 SYGVKD. Trimming pared 3 bases from V and 2 bases from J, leaving 18 bases between. In DNA, the CDR3 is TGTGCCATCAGTGATGTCCCAGGTGAAGGGCACACAGATACGCAGTATTTT. Its protein is CAISDVPGEGHTDTQYF.

The rearrangement links TRBV28 to TRBJ1-2; the D gene is possibly TRBD1 (6 bases). CDR1 is MDHEN, CDR2 SYDVKM, per germline. With 2 bases removed from V and 8 bases from J, the gap between germline ends came to 18 bases. The CDR3 has 15 residues. In DNA, the CDR3 is TGTGCCAGCAGTTTAATAGGGCAGGGGCCCGTCGGCTACACCTTC. Its translation is CASSLIGQGPVGYTF.

Only a few counts were recorded for this clonotype. The gene calls are TRBV28 and TRBJ2-7; perhaps D is TRBD1 or TRBD2 (6 bases each). The J call may be wrong; the DNA end is better matched by TRBJ2-1. Germline values: CDR1 MDHEN, CDR2 SYDVKM. The CDR3 is 12 residues long. Here the CDR3 DNA reads TGTGCCAGCAGCCGGGGGCGAGGAGAGCAGTTCTTC. The encoded protein is CASSRGRGEQFF.

In DNA, the CDR3 is TGTGCCAGCAGTGTCTACCCACAGGGGACCCTCTCCTACGAGCAGTACTTC. This encodes CASSVYPQGTLSYEQYF. The rearrangement uses TRBV6-1 and TRBJ2-7; TRBD1 matches at 7 bases. The CDR3 is made up of 17 amino acids. The ends lost 4 bases at V and 0 bases at J; junction bases unmatched: 12. In germline, CDR1 is MNHNS, CDR2 SASEGT.

Only a few counts were recorded for this clonotype. The J gene is TRBJ2-7, the V gene TRBV29-1; no clear D. The CDR3 totals 12 residues. The V gene lost 2 bases and the J gene lost 4 bases, with 9 bases spanning the gap. Germline values: CDR1 SQVTM, CDR2 ANQGSEA. The CDR3 coding sequence is TGCAGCGTTGAATTTTCAGGTTACGAGCAGTACTTC. This sequence encodes CSVEFSGYEQYF.